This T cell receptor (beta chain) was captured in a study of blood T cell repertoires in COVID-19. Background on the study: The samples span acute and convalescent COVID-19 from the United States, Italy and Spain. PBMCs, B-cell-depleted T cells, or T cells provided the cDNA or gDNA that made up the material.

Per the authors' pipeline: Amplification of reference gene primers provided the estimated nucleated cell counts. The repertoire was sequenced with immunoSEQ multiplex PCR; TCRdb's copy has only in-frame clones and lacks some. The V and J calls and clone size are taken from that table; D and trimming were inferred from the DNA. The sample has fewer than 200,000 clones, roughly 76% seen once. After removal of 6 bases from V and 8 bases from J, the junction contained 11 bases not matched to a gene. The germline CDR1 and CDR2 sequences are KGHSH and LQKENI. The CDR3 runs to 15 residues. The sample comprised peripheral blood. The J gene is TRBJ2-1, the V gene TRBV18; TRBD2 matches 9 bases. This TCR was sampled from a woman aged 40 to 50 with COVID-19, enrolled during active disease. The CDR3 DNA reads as TGTGCCAGCTCTAGCGGGGGTTCGATTGCGGATGAGCAGTTCTTC. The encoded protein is CASSSGGSIADEQFF.